One and the same sample provided the 27 T cell receptor beta chains below, sequenced in a study of T-cell reconstitution after alpha-beta-depleted transplantation in children. Library preparation (for TCRbeta) was performed with unique molecular identifiers. TCRdb reanalysed the PCR reads using MiXCR and keeps one entry per CDR3 protein. The sample records 450,000 to 600,000 distinct CDR3 sequences, 10% to 15% being singletons. The material was PBMCs, mostly from graft donor cells, obtained 360 days after TCRalphabeta/CD19-depleted stem cell transplant. Source of these receptors: a male patient between 5 and 17 years old who had a stem cell transplant for acute myeloid leukemia, so the T cells may come from the graft donor.

This clonotype came up a few times. The chain has TRBV21-1 and TRBJ1-5; TRBD1 is the table's D call, not checked against the DNA. TRBV21-1 is tagged as a pseudogene. The CDR3 has 22 residues. As DNA, the CDR3 is TGTGCCAGCAGCAATGGGGGAACCGGGACAGTCTTTGGGAAAGAGAGCAATCAGCCCCAGCATTTT. This sequence encodes CASSNGGTGTVFGKESNQPQHF.

This clonotype turned up a few times. The chain combines TRBV7-2 with TRBJ2-1; 7 bases map to TRBD2. This CDR3 contains 15 residues. V shed 2 bases and J 5 bases; nucleotides not matched to a gene: 6. Germline V CDR1 and CDR2: SGHTA, FQGNSA. Here the CDR3 DNA reads TGTGCCAGCAGCTTATGGGGAGGGGCGGACAATGAGCAGTTCTTC. Residues: CASSLWGGADNEQFF.

This clonotype was seen more than once but under ten times. At one end the junction does not follow the germline gene, possibly because of a read error. V gene TRBV28 combines with J gene TRBJ2-7; 7 bases are shared with TRBD2. The germline V gene encodes CDR1 MDHEN and CDR2 SYDVKM. This CDR3 contains 12 residues. The CDR3 DNA reads as TGTGCCAGCAGTTCAAGGGCGGGAGTGATCTCCTTC. Residues: CASSSRAGVISF. Full variable domain (rest looked up from reference TRBV28 and TRBJ2-7): DVKVTQSSRYLVKRTGEKVFLECVQDMDHENMFWYRQDPGLGLRLIYFSYDVKMKEKGDIPEGYSVSREKKERFSLILESASTNQTSMYLCASSSRAGVISFGPGTRLTVT.

This clonotype was recorded a few times. J is TRBJ2-6 and V is TRBV6-5; no clear D. V was shortened by 7 bases and J by 2 bases, with 9 bases between the two germline ends. Germline assignment: CDR1 MNHEY and CDR2 SVGAGI. This CDR3 has 14 residues. DNA for the CDR3: TGTGCCAGCACTTCCAGCCCTGGGGCCAACGTCCTGACTTTC. Its protein is CASTSSPGANVLTF.

The chain joins TRBV30 to TRBJ2-1, with D maybe TRBD2 (5 bases). Germline CDR1 and CDR2: GTSNPN and SVGIG (reference sequence). V lost 0 bases, J lost 12 bases, and 9 bases lay in between. This CDR3 is built from 11 residues. Here the CDR3 reads CAWSVARGQFF. The CDR3 nucleotides read TGTGCCTGGAGTGTCGCTCGGGGGCAGTTCTTC.

The genes are TRBV3-1 and TRBJ2-7, with TRBD1 matching over 10 bases. CDR3 length equals 15 residues. From germline, CDR1 is LGHDT and CDR2 YNNKEL (reference sequence). Trimming cost V 3 bases and J 6 bases; bases outside gene matches: 8. DNA for the CDR3: TGTGCCAGCAGCCAGACAGGGGGCCGGTCGATCGAGCAGTACTTC. It codes for CASSQTGGRSIEQYF.

This clonotype was seen many times. This rearrangement joins TRBV20-1 to TRBJ2-1, with D perhaps assigned TRBD1 or TRBD2 (5 bases each). Looked up from germline, CDR1 is DFQATT and CDR2 is SNEGSKA (reference sequence). Trimming cost V 7 bases and J 4 bases, with 11 bases left between them. This CDR3 is 12 amino acids long. The CDR3, as DNA: TGCAGTGGGGGCGGGTTGTACAATGAGCAGTTCTTC. Translating it yields CSGGGLYNEQFF.

This clonotype showed up just a few times. The rearrangement links TRBV7-9 to TRBJ2-4; 7 bases fit TRBD2. CDR3 length equals 15 residues. Germline V gives CDR1 SEHNR, CDR2 FQNEAQ (reference sequence). V lost 3 bases to trimming and J lost 7 bases; unmatched junction nucleotides: 9. CDR3 sequence reads: CASSFGLDLTNIQYF. The CDR3 coding sequence is TGTGCCAGCAGCTTCGGACTAGATCTTACCAACATTCAGTACTTC.

In its sample, this clonotype was seen a few times. The chain couples TRBV6-6 to TRBJ2-1; D might be TRBD2 (5 bases). Germline CDR1 reads MNHNY; CDR2 reads SVGAGI (reference sequence). The CDR3 is 13 residues long. Trimming removed 2 bases at V and 8 bases at J, with 10 bases between. Written as DNA, the CDR3 is TGTGCCAGCAGTTACGGCCCCGGGGATGAGCAGTTCTTC. Translating it yields CASSYGPGDEQFF.

This clonotype showed up just a few times. The chain recombines TRBV11-3 with TRBJ2-2, with a weak D call TRBD2 (5 bases). The V and J ends lost 1 base and 0 bases respectively, with 12 bases between them. Germline CDR1 is SGHNT and CDR2 is YENEEA. This CDR3 region has 17 residues. The CDR3 is CASSLVSSHANTGELFF. The CDR3 nucleotides are TGTGCCAGCAGCTTAGTATCTAGCCACGCGAACACCGGGGAGCTGTTTTTT.

The chain combines TRBV12-3 or TRBV12-4 with TRBJ1-2; TRBD1 agrees at 8 bases. Unmatched junction bases numbered 13, after V lost 2 bases and J lost 5 bases. This CDR3 comprises 17 residues. The CDR3 loop is CASSLRDRISASYGYTF. CDR3 nucleotides: TGTGCCAGCAGTTTAAGGGACAGGATCAGTGCGTCATATGGCTACACCTTC.

This clonotype was counted a few times. V gene TRBV24-1 combines with J gene TRBJ2-5; D unresolved. Trimming stripped 5 bases from V and 1 base from J, with 7 bases between. CDR3 size: 13 residues. CDR1 is KGHDR, CDR2 SFDVKD, per germline. In nucleotides, the CDR3 is TGTGCCACCAGTGTTGGAAGCCAAGAGACCCAGTACTTC. This translates into CATSVGSQETQYF.

The rearrangement links TRBV28 to TRBJ2-7; D unclear. The CDR3 has 10 residues. V was trimmed by 3 bases and J by 10 bases, leaving 7 bases between them. Germline lookup yields CDR1 MDHEN and CDR2 SYDVKM. The CDR3 here is CASSLGVQYF. The CDR3 DNA reads as TGTGCCAGCAGTTTGGGCGTTCAGTACTTC.

The CDR3 DNA reads as TGTGCCAGCAGCTTAGTTGCGACAGGGCTCTCTGGAAACACCATATATTTT. Its translation is CASSLVATGLSGNTIYF. The V gene is TRBV7-9, the J gene TRBJ1-3, with 7 nucleotides matching TRBD1. Germline V gene sequence: CDR1 SEHNR, CDR2 FQNEAQ (reference sequence). J lost 0 bases, V lost 1 base, and 6 bases had no gene match. The CDR3 extends over 17 amino acids.

This rearrangement joins TRBV4-3 to TRBJ2-1; 7 nucleotides agree with TRBD2. Per germline, CDR1 LGHNA and CDR2 YSLEER. V was pared by 4 bases and J by 0 bases, with 9 bases of the junction left unmatched. The CDR3 spans 17 residues. CDR3: CASSPLVGGSSYNEQFF. CDR3 coding DNA: TGCGCCAGCAGCCCATTGGTAGGCGGGAGCTCCTACAATGAGCAGTTCTTC.

CDR3 sequence (DNA): TGTGCCAGCTCACCCCTTTGGGACTCCAAAGCCGATGAGCAGTTCTTC. Translating gives CASSPLWDSKADEQFF. V usage is TRBV18 and J usage is TRBJ2-1; possibly TRBD2 for D (6 bases). The CDR3 is made up of 16 amino acids. V lost 3 bases to trimming and J lost 8 bases, with 20 bases between them. Germline CDR1 is KGHSH and CDR2 is LQKENI. Full variable domain (rest looked up from reference TRBV18 and TRBJ2-1): NAGVMQNPRHLVRRRGQEARLRCSPMKGHSHVYWYRQLPEEGLKFMVYLQKENIIDESGMPKERFSAEFPKEGPSILRIQQVVRGDSAAYFCASSPLWDSKADEQFFGPGTRLTVL.

This clonotype was seen repeatedly, ten times or more. The chain is built from TRBV10-2 and TRBJ2-5; perhaps TRBD1 as D (6 bases). The CDR3 contains 13 residues. Germline V gives CDR1 WSHSY, CDR2 SAAADI. The V end lost 5 bases, the J end lost 5 bases, and 12 bases lay between the germline ends. The CDR3: CASSPTGHETQYF. CDR3 nucleotide sequence: TGCGCCAGCAGTCCTACAGGGCACGAGACCCAGTACTTC.

This clonotype was detected a few times. The V gene is TRBV20-1, the J gene TRBJ2-1; TRBD2 matches at 10 bases. Germline assignment: CDR1 DFQATT and CDR2 SNEGSKA (reference sequence). This CDR3 is built from 14 residues. The CDR3 loop reads CSDPPSGGWNEQFF. The CDR3 DNA reads TGCAGCGATCCCCCTAGCGGGGGTTGGAATGAGCAGTTCTTC.

As concerns this clonotype: A read error is likely, as this CDR3 ends without the conserved phenylalanine or tryptophan. It is unclear where the CDR3 begins or ends on the DNA, so no DNA is shown, and the CDR3 is as TCRdb lists it. This sequence joins TRBV15 and TRBJ1-4; TRBD1 is the table's D call, not checked against the DNA. Germline CDR1 is LNHNV and CDR2 is YYDKDF (reference sequence). The CDR3 totals 8 residues, both ends included. This chain's CDR3 is CATSSRGT.

V gene TRBV18 combines with J gene TRBJ1-2; 7 nucleotides line up with TRBD1. After removal of 3 bases from V and 3 bases from J, the junction contained 4 bases not matched to a gene. CDR3 length equals 14 residues. The germline V gene encodes CDR1 KGHSH and CDR2 LQKENI. The CDR3 DNA reads TGTGCCAGCTCACCGGCAGGGGGGGACTATGGCTACACCTTC. This gives the protein CASSPAGGDYGYTF.

The J gene is TRBJ2-3, the V gene TRBV6-5; 7 bases are shared with TRBD2. The trim removed 4 bases at V and 8 bases at J, leaving 6 bases unmatched. CDR1 MNHEY and CDR2 SVGAGI come from the germline V gene. CDR3 size: 13 residues. The DNA of the CDR3 is TGTGCCAGCAGTTCCCCGGGACTACGTACGCAGTATTTT. Protein sequence: CASSSPGLRTQYF.

The rearrangement uses TRBV6-1 and TRBJ2-7, with D perhaps assigned TRBD1 or TRBD2 (6 bases each). Looked up from germline, CDR1 is MNHNS and CDR2 is SASEGT. CDR3 length equals 17 residues. The V end was cut by 8 bases, the J end by 4 bases, with 27 bases between. CDR3 sequence (DNA): TGTGCCAGCCTCCCGGCGGGCACCAGGGGAGGATTATACGAGCAGTACTTC. Translated: CASLPAGTRGGLYEQYF.

This clonotype appeared many times. The chain links TRBV6-5 to TRBJ2-1; D is uncertain. V lost 0 bases, J lost 9 bases, and 18 bases lay in between. This CDR3 has 16 amino acids. The germline V gene has CDR1 MNHEY and CDR2 SVGAGI. Written as DNA, the CDR3 is TGTGCCAGCAGTTACTCGGTGCTGAACCTTAAGGGTGAGCAGTTCTTC. Its protein product is CASSYSVLNLKGEQFF.

This chain connects TRBV25-1 to TRBJ1-2, with 8 bases fitting TRBD1. V shed 5 bases, J shed 6 bases, and the junction held 8 bases outside the gene matches. This CDR3 is built from 14 residues. From germline, CDR1 is MGHDK and CDR2 SYGVNS. The CDR3 DNA sequence: TGTGCCAGCAGTAGGGGACAGGTTGCTAATGGCTACACCTTC. Protein sequence: CASSRGQVANGYTF.

The V gene is TRBV29-1, the J gene TRBJ1-3; D is unclear. The CDR3 is 13 residues long. V shed 5 bases and J shed 0 bases, with 8 bases lying between them. The germline V gene encodes CDR1 SQVTM and CDR2 ANQGSEA. This CDR3 reads CSVWGDSGNTIYF. The CDR3 DNA reads TGCAGCGTTTGGGGAGACTCTGGAAACACCATATATTTT.

This clonotype came up many times. The chain has TRBV28 and TRBJ2-5, with D unclear. Trimming left V 7 bases short and J 5 bases short, with 14 bases between. There are 13 residues in the CDR3. The germline V gene has CDR1 MDHEN and CDR2 SYDVKM. This CDR3 reads CASIKTYDETQYF. In DNA, the CDR3 is TGTGCCAGCATCAAAACATACGACGAGACCCAGTACTTC.

This clonotype was seen more than once but under ten times. This chain connects TRBV6-5 to TRBJ2-7; the match to TRBD2 covers 7 bases. J was trimmed by 2 bases and V by 1 base; bases with no gene match: 5. The CDR3 consists of 15 residues. CDR1 MNHEY and CDR2 SVGAGI come from the germline V gene. Here the CDR3 reads CASSYLEGRAYEQYF. CDR3 coding DNA: TGTGCCAGCAGTTACTTGGAGGGGAGGGCCTACGAGCAGTACTTC.